This TCR beta chain emerged from a study of identical twins. General study points: Among beta out-of-frame sequences, excess sharing between twins appeared weaker.

This clonotype has ten or more counts. Its antigen is undetermined. Addition of a universal primer site occurred through template switching, and cDNA carried unique molecular identifiers. TCRdb processed the 5' RACE reads anew with MiXCR; each CDR3 protein has one entry. The data show 200,000 to 300,000 distinct CDR3 sequences, 6% to 8.5% seen once. The CDR3 runs to 13 residues. The V end lost 6 bases, the J end lost 4 bases, and 12 bases lay between the germline ends. The germline CDR1 and CDR2 sequences are LNHDA and SQIVND (reference sequence). These data also featured in a second study, about yellow fever vaccine responses in identical twins. That paper states: Twins showed a vaccine T cell response that reportedly seemed partly convergent, partly personalized.

The receptor was isolated from a woman under 30 in good health. This chain uses TRBV19 with TRBJ1-1; no clear D. The sequenced material came from CD8+ T cells sorted from blood. The CDR3 protein is CASSSNGLTEAFF. CDR3 DNA sequence: TGTGCCAGTAGCTCTAACGGGCTCACTGAAGCTTTCTTT.